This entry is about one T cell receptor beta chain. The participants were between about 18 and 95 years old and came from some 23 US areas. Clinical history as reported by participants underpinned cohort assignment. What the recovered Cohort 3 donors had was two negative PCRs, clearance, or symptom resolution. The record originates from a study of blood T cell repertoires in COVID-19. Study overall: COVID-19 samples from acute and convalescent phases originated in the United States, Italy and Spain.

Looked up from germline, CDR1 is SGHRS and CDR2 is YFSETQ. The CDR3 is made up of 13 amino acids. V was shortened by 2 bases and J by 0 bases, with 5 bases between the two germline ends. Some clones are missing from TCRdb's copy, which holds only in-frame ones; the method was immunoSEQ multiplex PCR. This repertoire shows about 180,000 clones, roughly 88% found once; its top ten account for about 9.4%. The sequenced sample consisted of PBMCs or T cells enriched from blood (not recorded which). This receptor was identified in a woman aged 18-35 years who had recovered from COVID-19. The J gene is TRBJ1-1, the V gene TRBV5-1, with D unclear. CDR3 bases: TGCGCCAGCAGCTTTACAGTGAACACTGAAGCTTTCTTT. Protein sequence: CASSFTVNTEAFF.